The present T cell receptor beta chain was sequenced within a study of CD8 T cells in Susac syndrome. About the research overall: There were Susac syndrome patients who were therapy-naive at blood draw, others on corticosteroids, and others on intravenous immunoglobulin alone.

Random hexamers were used to reverse transcribe the RNA input (about 0.5 to 1 ug). TCRdb ran MiXCR on the immunoSEQ multiplex PCR reads and lists one entry per CDR3 protein. There are about 240,000 distinct CDR3 sequences in the sample; around 96% occur only once, and approximately 0.1% lies in the top ten. This clonotype came up once. TEMRA cells were enriched by FACS, and CD4+ and CD8+ T cells were negatively isolated. This CDR3 has 15 residues. V dropped 1 base and J dropped 6; count of bases not matched to a gene: 8. Germline V gives CDR1 DFQATT, CDR2 SNEGSKA (reference sequence). The TCR was taken from a human donor with Susac syndrome. The specimen was CD4+ T cells from PBMCs. This rearrangement joins TRBV20-1 to TRBJ1-2; the match to TRBD1 covers 10 bases. For the CDR3, the DNA is TGCAGTGCTAGAGTTGGGACAGGGGTTGTTCATGGCTACACCTTC. It yields the protein CSARVGTGVVHGYTF.